This T cell receptor beta chain was documented in a study of blood T cell repertoires in COVID-19. The overall study: COVID-19 samples from acute and convalescent phases originated in the United States, Italy and Spain.

The repertoire was sequenced with immunoSEQ multiplex PCR; TCRdb's copy has only in-frame clones and lacks some. In the table there are under 300,000 clones, about 80% of which are singletons. This CDR3 is 18 amino acids long. V lost 1 base and J 2 bases, leaving 17 bases between the germline ends. The germline V gene has CDR1 LGHDT and CDR2 YNNKEL (reference sequence). The chain employs TRBV3-1 (or the pseudogene TRBV3-2) and TRBJ2-2, with a possible D match to TRBD2 (7 bases). The TCR sequence derives from a woman older than 75 with acute or convalescent COVID-19. The sequenced sample was peripheral blood. CDR3 in DNA: TGTGCCAGCAGCCAAGGACCAGGGCGGGGGCCTAACACCGGGGAGCTGTTTTTT. Protein sequence: CASSQGPGRGPNTGELFF.